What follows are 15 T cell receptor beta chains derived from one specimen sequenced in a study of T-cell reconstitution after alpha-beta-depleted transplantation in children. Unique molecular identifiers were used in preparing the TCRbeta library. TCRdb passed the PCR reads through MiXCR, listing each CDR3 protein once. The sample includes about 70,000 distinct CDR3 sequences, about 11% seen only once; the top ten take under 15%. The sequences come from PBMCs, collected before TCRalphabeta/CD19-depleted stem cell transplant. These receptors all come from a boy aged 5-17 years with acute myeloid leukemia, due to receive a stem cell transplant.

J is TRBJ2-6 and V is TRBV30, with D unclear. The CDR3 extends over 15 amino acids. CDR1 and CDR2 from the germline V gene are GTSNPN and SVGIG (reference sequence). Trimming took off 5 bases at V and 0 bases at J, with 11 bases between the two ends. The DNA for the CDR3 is TGTGCCTGGGACAAACAGTTCTCTGGGGCCAACGTCCTGACTTTC. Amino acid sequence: CAWDKQFSGANVLTF.

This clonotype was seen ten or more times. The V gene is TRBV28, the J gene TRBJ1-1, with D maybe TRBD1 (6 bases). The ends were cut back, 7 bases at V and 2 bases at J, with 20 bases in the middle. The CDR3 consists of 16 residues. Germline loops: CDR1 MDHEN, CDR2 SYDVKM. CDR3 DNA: TGTGCCAGCACCGGGGGCCTCGGGGGGCCTAACACTGAAGCTTTCTTT. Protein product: CASTGGLGGPNTEAFF.

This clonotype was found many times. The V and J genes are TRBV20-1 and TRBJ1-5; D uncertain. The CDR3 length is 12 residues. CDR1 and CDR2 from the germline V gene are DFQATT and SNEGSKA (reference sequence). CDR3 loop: CSADDSNQPQHF. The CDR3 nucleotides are TGCAGCGCTGACGATAGCAATCAGCCCCAGCATTTT.

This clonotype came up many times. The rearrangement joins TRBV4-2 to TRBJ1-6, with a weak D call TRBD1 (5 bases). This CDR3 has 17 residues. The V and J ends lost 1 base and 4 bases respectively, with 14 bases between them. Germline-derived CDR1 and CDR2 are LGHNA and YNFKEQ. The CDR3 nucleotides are TGTGCCAGCAGCCAAGTTTCACTGAGGGGATATAATTCACCCCTCCACTTT. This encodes CASSQVSLRGYNSPLHF.

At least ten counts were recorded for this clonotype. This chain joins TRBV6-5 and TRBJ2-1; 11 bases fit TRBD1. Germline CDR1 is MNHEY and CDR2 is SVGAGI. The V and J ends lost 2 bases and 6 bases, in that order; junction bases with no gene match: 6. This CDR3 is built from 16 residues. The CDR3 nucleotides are TGTGCCAGCAGTTACGGTTTGGGGACAGGGGGCAATGAGCAGTTCTTC. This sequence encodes CASSYGLGTGGNEQFF.

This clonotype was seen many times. CDR3 sequence: CASSSHSGASGNTIYF. The CDR3 region has the DNA TGTGCCAGCAGCTCCCACTCAGGGGCATCTGGAAACACCATATATTTT. V usage is TRBV7-6 and J usage is TRBJ1-3; maybe TRBD1 (6 bases). Trimming took off 4 bases at V and 1 base at J, with 14 bases between the two ends. The CDR3 spans 16 residues. Per germline, CDR1 SGHVS and CDR2 FNYEAQ. The variable domain in full, with the rest retrieved from reference TRBV7-6 and TRBJ1-3, is GAGVSQSPRYKVTKRGQDVALRCDPISGHVSLYWYRQALGQGPEFLTYFNYEAQQDKSGLPNDRFSAERPEGSISTLTIQRTEQRDSAMYRCASSSHSGASGNTIYFGEGSWLTVV.

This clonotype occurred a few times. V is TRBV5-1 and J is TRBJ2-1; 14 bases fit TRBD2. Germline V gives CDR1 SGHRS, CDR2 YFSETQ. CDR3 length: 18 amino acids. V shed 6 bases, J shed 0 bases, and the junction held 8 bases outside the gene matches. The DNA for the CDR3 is TGCGCCAGCACCCGGACTAGCGGGGGGCCGCGCTCCTACAATGAGCAGTTCTTC. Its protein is CASTRTSGGPRSYNEQFF.

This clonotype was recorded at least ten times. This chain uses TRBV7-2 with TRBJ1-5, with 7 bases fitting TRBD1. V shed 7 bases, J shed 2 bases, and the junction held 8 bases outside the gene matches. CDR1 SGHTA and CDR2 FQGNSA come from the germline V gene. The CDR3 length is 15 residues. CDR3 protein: CASTQGGAGNQPQHF. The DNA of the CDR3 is TGTGCCAGCACCCAGGGGGGGGCTGGCAATCAGCCCCAGCATTTT.

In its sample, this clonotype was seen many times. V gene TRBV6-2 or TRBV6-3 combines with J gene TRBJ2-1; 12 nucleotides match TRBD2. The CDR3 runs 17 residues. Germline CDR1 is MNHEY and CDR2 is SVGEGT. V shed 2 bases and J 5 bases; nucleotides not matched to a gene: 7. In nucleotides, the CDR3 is TGTGCCAGCAGTTACGCGGCTAGCGGGGGGGATAACAATGAGCAGTTCTTC. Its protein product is CASSYAASGGDNNEQFF.

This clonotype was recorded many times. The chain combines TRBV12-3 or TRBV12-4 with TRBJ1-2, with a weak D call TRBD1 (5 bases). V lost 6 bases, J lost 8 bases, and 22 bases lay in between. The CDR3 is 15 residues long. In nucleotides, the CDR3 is TGTGCCAGCAGCCTGGGGGGTCTACAGGCTTTAGGCTACACCTTC. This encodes CASSLGGLQALGYTF.

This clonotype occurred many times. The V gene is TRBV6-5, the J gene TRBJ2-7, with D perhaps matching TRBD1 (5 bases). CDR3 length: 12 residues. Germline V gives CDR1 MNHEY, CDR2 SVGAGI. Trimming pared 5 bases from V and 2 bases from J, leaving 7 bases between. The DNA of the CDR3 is TGTGCCAGCAGTAGGACACCCTACGAGCAGTACTTC. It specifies CASSRTPYEQYF.

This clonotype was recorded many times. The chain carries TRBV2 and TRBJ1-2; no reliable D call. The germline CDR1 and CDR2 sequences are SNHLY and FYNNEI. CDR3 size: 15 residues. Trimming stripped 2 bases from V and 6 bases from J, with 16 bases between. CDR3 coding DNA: TGTGCCAGCAGTGAACAGGCCCACCTAGTCCATGGCTACACCTTC. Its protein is CASSEQAHLVHGYTF.

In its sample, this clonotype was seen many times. The CDR3: CASSLLSARKYF. The DNA for the CDR3 is TGTGCCAGCAGCTTATTATCTGCCCGAAAGTACTTC. The chain couples TRBV7-8 to TRBJ2-5; no firm D call. Germline V gene lookup returns CDR1 SGHVS and CDR2 FQNEAQ. Deletions cut 2 bases from V and 12 bases from J, with 13 bases between. The CDR3 is 12 residues long.

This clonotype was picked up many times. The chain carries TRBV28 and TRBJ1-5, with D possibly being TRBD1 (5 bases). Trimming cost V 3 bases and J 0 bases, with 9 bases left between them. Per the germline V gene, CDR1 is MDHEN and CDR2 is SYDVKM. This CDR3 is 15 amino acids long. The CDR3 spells CASSLYGTSNQPQHF. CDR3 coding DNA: TGTGCCAGCAGTTTGTATGGGACTAGCAATCAGCCCCAGCATTTT.

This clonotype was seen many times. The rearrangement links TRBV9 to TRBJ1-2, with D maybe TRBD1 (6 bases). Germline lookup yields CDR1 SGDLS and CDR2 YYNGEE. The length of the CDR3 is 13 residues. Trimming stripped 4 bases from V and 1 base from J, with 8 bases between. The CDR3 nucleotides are TGTGCCAGCAGCCTGGGACATAACTATGGCTACACCTTC. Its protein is CASSLGHNYGYTF.